One sample yielded the 30 T cell receptor beta chains listed below, sequenced in a study of cytomegalovirus exposure and HLA in healthy donors (dated by TCRdb to 2015 to 2018). The library was built by means of the immunoSEQ multiplex PCR assay. For the multiplex PCR, a mixture combining 60 forward primers for TCR Vbeta segments and 13 reverse primers for TCR Jbeta segments was used. Here the immuneACCESS table is served through TCRdb, limited to in-frame sequences with V and J called. Missing clones are a known gap in these copies; in checked studies unresolved V genes cover under half, and the rest lacks a known reason. In this sample the table shows more than 85,000 clones, 79% of which occur a single time. The leading ten clones occupy about 3.6% of the sample. Sequencing used PBMCs. The receptors stem from a male donor in good health and CMV-seropositive.

The rearrangement joins TRBV30 to TRBJ1-2; D gene unclear. Germline V gene sequence: CDR1 GTSNPN, CDR2 SVGIG (reference sequence). The ends were cut back, 5 bases at V and 1 base at J, with 8 bases in the middle. The CDR3 has 12 amino acids. The CDR3 DNA follows: TGTGCCTGGTCGGGAAATAACTATGGCTACACCTTC. It yields the protein CAWSGNNYGYTF.

The rearrangement uses TRBV11-2 and TRBJ1-1; the D gene is possibly TRBD1 (6 bases). The germline CDR1 and CDR2 sequences are SGHAT and FQNNGV. The CDR3 totals 10 residues. V gave up 5 bases and J gave up 10 bases, with 8 bases separating them. The CDR3 reads CASSRDIAFF. CDR3 in DNA: TGTGCCAGCAGCCGGGACATAGCTTTCTTT.

The chain employs TRBV30 and TRBJ1-5; D is possibly TRBD1 (5 bases). V gave up 5 bases and J gave up 7 bases, with 12 bases separating them. The V gene's germline CDR1 is GTSNPN and CDR2 SVGIG (reference sequence). There are 12 residues in the CDR3. CDR3: CAWGGVEQPQHF. Written as DNA, the CDR3 is TGTGCCTGGGGGGGGGTAGAACAGCCCCAGCATTTT.

This clone appeared a single time. V usage is TRBV20-1 and J usage is TRBJ1-2; 8 bases line up with TRBD1. The CDR3 sequence is 11 residues long. Germline V gene data show CDR1 as DFQATT and CDR2 as SNEGSKA (reference sequence). V shed 6 bases, J shed 6 bases, and the junction held 3 bases outside the gene matches. The CDR3 here is CSAEGQDGYTF. The CDR3 DNA sequence: TGCAGTGCCGAGGGACAGGATGGCTACACCTTC.

This clone was seen once. CDR3 sequence reads: CASSVSFQETQYF. CDR3 nucleotides: TGTGCCAGCAGCGTGTCCTTCCAAGAGACCCAGTACTTC. V gene TRBV9 combines with J gene TRBJ2-5; no clear D gene. Trimming removed 2 bases at V and 1 base at J, with 6 bases between. This CDR3 has 13 residues. Germline CDR1 and CDR2: SGDLS and YYNGEE.

The genes are TRBV6-1 and TRBJ1-1; 8 bases map to TRBD1. Trimming cost V 4 bases and J 4 bases; bases outside gene matches: 11. Germline V gene sequence: CDR1 MNHNS, CDR2 SASEGT. The CDR3 is made up of 16 amino acids. Here the CDR3 DNA reads TGTGCCAGCAGTGCCACAGGGGGAGGTCGCGGCACTGAAGCTTTCTTT. Its translation is CASSATGGGRGTEAFF.

V and J are TRBV28 and TRBJ2-4; 7 nucleotides line up with TRBD2. Germline trimming cut 7 bases from V and 0 bases from J; bases unmatched to any gene: 9. CDR1 MDHEN and CDR2 SYDVKM come from the germline V gene. The length of the CDR3 is 16 residues. The CDR3: CASTQGGEIAKNIQYF. The CDR3 DNA reads TGTGCCAGCACCCAGGGAGGGGAAATAGCCAAAAACATTCAGTACTTC.

The rearrangement links TRBV5-6 to TRBJ1-1, with 10 positions matching TRBD1. The CDR3 spans 16 residues. Trimming removed 4 bases from V and 0 bases from J; junction bases left unmatched: 6. Germline V gene lookup returns CDR1 SGHDT and CDR2 YYEEEE. The CDR3 DNA sequence: TGTGCCAGCAGCCAGGACAGGGGGATCATGAACACTGAAGCTTTCTTT. It yields the protein CASSQDRGIMNTEAFF.

V usage is TRBV4-2 and J usage is TRBJ2-1; D ambiguous. The CDR3 is 15 amino acids. Germline assignment: CDR1 LGHNA and CDR2 YNFKEQ. The germline V and J ends were trimmed by 1 base and 10 bases, with 17 bases remaining between them. CDR3 coding DNA: TGTGCCAGCAGCCAAGGAAGTAGTCTTGTCTGGGAGCAGTTCTTC. Protein product: CASSQGSSLVWEQFF.

The DNA for the CDR3 is TGCGCCAGCAGCACCTACAGGGGGCGCAAGCCCGGGGAGCTGTTTTTT. The encoded protein is CASSTYRGRKPGELFF. V gene TRBV4-1 combines with J gene TRBJ2-2; TRBD1 aligns across 9 bases. Germline CDR1 and CDR2: MGHRA and YSYEKL. The V segment lost 5 bases and the J segment 6 bases; nucleotides outside the gene matches: 10. CDR3 length: 16 residues.

The rearrangement uses TRBV11-3 and TRBJ1-4; TRBD1 aligns across 7 bases. CDR1 and CDR2 (germline): SGHNT, YENEEA. This CDR3 spans 14 amino acids. With V trimmed by 5 bases and J by 8 bases, 8 bases remained unmatched. The CDR3 coding sequence is TGTGCCAGCAGCCCAGGGGGAAGGGAAGAAAAACTGTTTTTT. Translation: CASSPGGREEKLFF.

This clone was found a few times. The chain combines TRBV6-6 with TRBJ1-3; D is uncertain. The V end was cut by 4 bases, the J end by 0 bases, with 10 bases between. Germline V gives CDR1 MNHNY, CDR2 SVGAGI (reference sequence). The CDR3 is 15 residues long. This CDR3 is CASSSRGSSGNTIYF. The CDR3 nucleotides read TGTGCCAGCAGTTCCCGGGGAAGCTCTGGAAACACCATATATTTT.

The chain has TRBV6-1 and TRBJ1-5; a weak D match, TRBD1 (5 bases). V gave up 3 bases and J gave up 9 bases, with 6 bases separating them. Germline-derived CDR1 and CDR2 are MNHNS and SASEGT. This CDR3 contains 11 residues. The CDR3 bases are TGTGCCAGCAGTGATAGGGGGCCCCAGCATTTT. Translated, it gives CASSDRGPQHF.

The table lists this clone with a few counts. The V call is TRBV7-6, the J call TRBJ2-7; no clear D gene. The CDR3 totals 12 residues. V was clipped by 5 bases and J by 3 bases, with 8 bases between them. The V gene's germline CDR1 is SGHVS and CDR2 FNYEAQ. This chain's CDR3 is CASSLNFYEQYF. DNA for the CDR3: TGTGCCAGCAGCCTCAACTTCTACGAGCAGTACTTC.

The CDR3: CASSLAPGYTEAFF. The CDR3 DNA is TGTGCCAGCAGCTTAGCGCCGGGGTACACTGAAGCTTTCTTT. The chain carries TRBV7-8 and TRBJ1-1; D ambiguous. Trimming cost V 0 bases and J 3 bases, with 8 bases left between them. Germline assignment: CDR1 SGHVS and CDR2 FQNEAQ. The CDR3 loop spans 14 amino acids.

This clone was counted only a few times. The V gene is TRBV11-3, the J gene TRBJ1-4; 8 bases agree with TRBD1. The CDR3 contains 13 residues. Per the germline V gene, CDR1 is SGHNT and CDR2 is YENEEA. After removal of 7 bases from V and 8 bases from J, the junction contained 6 bases not matched to a gene. CDR3 residues: CASTSTGEEKLFF. The CDR3 DNA sequence: TGTGCCAGCACCTCGACAGGGGAGGAAAAACTGTTTTTT.

J is TRBJ1-1 and V is TRBV6-5, with TRBD1 matching 7 bases. The trim removed 8 bases at V and 1 base at J, leaving 1 base unmatched. The germline V gene encodes CDR1 MNHEY and CDR2 SVGAGI. The CDR3 extends over 12 amino acids. CDR3 residues: CASRQGNTEAFF. DNA for the CDR3: TGTGCCAGCCGACAGGGGAACACTGAAGCTTTCTTT.

The chain employs TRBV4-1 and TRBJ2-1, with D possibly matching TRBD2 (5 bases). V lost 4 bases, J lost 0 bases, and 13 bases lay in between. The CDR3 spans 16 residues. The V gene's germline CDR1 is MGHRA and CDR2 YSYEKL. The CDR3 spells CASSRGGEGSYNEQFF. The CDR3 nucleotides read TGCGCCAGCAGCCGAGGTGGAGAGGGCTCCTACAATGAGCAGTTCTTC.

The V gene is TRBV5-6, the J gene TRBJ1-3, with D unresolved. This CDR3 region has 15 residues. Trimming shortened V by 0 bases and J by 0 bases, and 7 bases separated the two germline ends. Germline V gives CDR1 SGHDT, CDR2 YYEEEE. The DNA of the CDR3 is TGTGCCAGCAGCTTGGGGCAGATCTCTGGAAACACCATATATTTT. This gives the protein CASSLGQISGNTIYF.

The chain uses TRBV5-1 and TRBJ1-3; tentative D call: TRBD1 (6 bases). From germline, CDR1 is SGHRS and CDR2 YFSETQ. The CDR3 contains 17 residues. V lost 4 bases and J lost 4, with 21 bases in between. CDR3 residues: CASSRGPTGPLGNTIYF. CDR3 DNA: TGCGCCAGCAGCCGCGGCCCTACAGGGCCTCTAGGAAACACCATATATTTT.

The genes are TRBV19 and TRBJ1-4; possible D gene TRBD1, 6 bases. CDR1 and CDR2 from the germline V gene are LNHDA and SQIVND (reference sequence). The CDR3 has 15 residues. The germline V and J ends were trimmed by 5 bases and 3 bases, with 13 bases remaining between them. The CDR3 protein is CASSSTGTPNEKLFF. In DNA, the CDR3 is TGTGCCAGTAGTTCTACAGGGACCCCTAATGAAAAACTGTTTTTT.

The J gene is TRBJ1-1, the V gene TRBV7-8; D is unclear. Per germline, CDR1 SGHVS and CDR2 FQNEAQ. This CDR3 has 12 amino acids. The germline V and J ends were trimmed by 1 base and 7 bases, with 7 bases remaining between them. The CDR3, as DNA: TGTGCCAGCAGCTTAGTAGTCGGTGAAGCTTTCTTT. Translating gives CASSLVVGEAFF.

Worth noting for this clone: Other DNA sequences within the sample encode an identical CDR3. The rearrangement joins TRBV30 to TRBJ1-2; D may be TRBD1 (5 bases). Germline V gene data show CDR1 as GTSNPN and CDR2 as SVGIG (reference sequence). The CDR3 spans 13 residues. Trimming removed 0 bases from V and 4 bases from J, with 9 bases in between. CDR3 DNA: TGTGCCTGGAGTGTCGGGGGTGGCTATGGCTACACCTTC. It translates to CAWSVGGGYGYTF.

V usage is TRBV16 and J usage is TRBJ2-4; perhaps TRBD2 as D (5 bases). The CDR3 has 16 residues. Germline CDR1 is KGHSY and CDR2 is FQNENV. V shed 0 bases and J shed 1 base, with 10 bases lying between them. CDR3 in amino acids: CASSQSRGAAKNIQYF. CDR3 nucleotide sequence: TGTGCCAGCAGCCAATCTCGGGGTGCGGCCAAAAACATTCAGTACTTC.

The rearrangement joins TRBV7-3 to TRBJ2-1; 7 bases line up with TRBD2. CDR1 is SGHTA and CDR2 is FQGTGA in the germline V gene. Trimming took 5 bases from V and 2 from J; bases not matched to a gene: 12. This CDR3 has 17 amino acids. Written as DNA, the CDR3 is TGTGCCAGCAGCCCGGAGTCGGGACTATCTGCCTACAATGAGCAGTTCTTC. Translating gives CASSPESGLSAYNEQFF.

This chain uses TRBV18 with TRBJ1-1; D gene ambiguous. Trimming left V 5 bases short and J 1 base short, with 14 bases between. CDR3 length: 15 amino acids. Germline V lookup: CDR1 KGHSH, CDR2 LQKENI. The CDR3 DNA sequence: TGTGCCAGCTCATTAGGACTGCTAGCGAACACTGAAGCTTTCTTT. The encoded protein is CASSLGLLANTEAFF.

This sequence joins TRBV4-1 and TRBJ1-1; tentatively, D is TRBD1 (6 bases). The ends were cut back, 2 bases at V and 11 bases at J, with 12 bases in the middle. This CDR3 comprises 12 residues. The V gene's germline CDR1 is MGHRA and CDR2 YSYEKL. The CDR3 is CASSQPEGGAFF. The DNA of the CDR3 is TGCGCCAGCAGCCAACCTGAGGGGGGGGCTTTCTTT.

The V call is TRBV6-5, the J call TRBJ2-7; 8 nucleotides agree with TRBD2. The J segment lost 5 bases and the V segment lost 6 bases, leaving 6 bases of the junction unmatched. In germline, CDR1 is MNHEY, CDR2 SVGAGI. The CDR3 spans 13 residues. The CDR3 DNA sequence: TGTGCCAGCAGGTCGGGGGGGTGGGACGAGCAGTACTTC. Translating it yields CASRSGGWDEQYF.

The chain recombines TRBV4-1 with TRBJ1-2; 10 bases map to TRBD1. The V and J ends lost 2 bases and 3 bases, in that order; junction bases with no gene match: 3. The germline V gene has CDR1 MGHRA and CDR2 YSYEKL. This CDR3 contains 15 residues. The CDR3 is CASSQPGQGYYGYTF. CDR3 coding DNA: TGCGCCAGCAGCCAACCGGGACAGGGGTACTATGGCTACACCTTC.

The chain carries TRBV7-6 and TRBJ1-6; possibly TRBD1 for D (6 bases). Germline CDR1 and CDR2: SGHVS and FNYEAQ. This CDR3 spans 16 amino acids. V was pared by 5 bases and J by 9 bases, with 20 bases between. Here the CDR3 reads CASSPGQMVDVSPLHF. The DNA for the CDR3 is TGTGCCAGCAGCCCGGGACAAATGGTGGACGTTTCACCCCTCCACTTT. Full variable domain (rest looked up from reference TRBV7-6 and TRBJ1-6): GAGVSQSPRYKVTKRGQDVALRCDPISGHVSLYWYRQALGQGPEFLTYFNYEAQQDKSGLPNDRFSAERPEGSISTLTIQRTEQRDSAMYRCASSPGQMVDVSPLHFGNGTRLTVT.